This record looks at one T cell receptor (beta chain) sequence and its context. The target antigen is unknown. The data are from a study of blood T cells in healthy people across ages. Whole-study findings and limits: With naive T cell percentage, TCR beta diversity showed a strong correlation. Across the age range, TCR beta diversity per million T cells fell in a roughly linear way.

Primers used in a second PCR of roughly 6 to 12 cycles were a sample-barcoded 5' primer and a J-beta primer mix. TCRdb independently ran MiXCR on the 5' RACE reads; one entry per CDR3 protein. The sample has about 1 million distinct CDR3 sequences, about 23% seen once. V was cut by 1 base and J by 3 bases, with 9 bases left in between. Germline CDR1 reads MNHNS; CDR2 reads SASEGT. The CDR3 runs 14 residues. The same sample was also used in a study of T cells of mothers and their children. From that second work: Addition of sample barcodes and 2-4 random nucleotides occurred through the M1S primer of the second PCR.

The sample comprised blood. The TCR comes from a girl aged 2-9 years in good health. V usage is TRBV6-1 and J usage is TRBJ1-1; no definite D call. The CDR3 reads CASSEGVGYTEAFF. The DNA for the CDR3 is TGTGCCAGCAGTGAAGGGGTGGGGTACACTGAAGCTTTCTTT.